These 10 T cell receptor beta chains came from one sample sequenced in a study of blood T cell repertoires in COVID-19. TCRdb's table, derived via immunoSEQ multiplex PCR, lists solely in-frame clones and lacks some. Among 95,000 to 100,000 clones, about four fifths were seen once, and the ten largest hold roughly 17%. Sequencing was performed on peripheral blood. The source is a woman aged 60-75 years with acute or convalescent COVID-19.

V gene TRBV28 combines with J gene TRBJ1-2, with D possibly matching TRBD1 (5 bases). The CDR3 has 13 residues. CDR1 MDHEN and CDR2 SYDVKM come from the germline V gene. Trimming removed 2 bases at V and 7 bases at J, with 11 bases between. Here the CDR3 DNA reads TGTGCCAGCAGTTTAAGGACATTGGGTGGCTACACCTTC. The encoded protein is CASSLRTLGGYTF.

The J gene is TRBJ1-3, the V gene TRBV7-9; no firm D call. The V end lost 3 bases, the J end lost 4 bases, and 19 bases lay between the germline ends. The CDR3 sequence is 17 residues long. Germline assignment: CDR1 SEHNR and CDR2 FQNEAQ (reference sequence). The chain's CDR3 is CASSFGPPTGSGNTIYF. The CDR3 coding sequence is TGTGCCAGCAGCTTCGGGCCTCCTACGGGATCGGGAAACACCATATATTTT.

This rearrangement joins TRBV6-5 to TRBJ1-2; TRBD1 might be the D (6 bases). Per the germline V gene, CDR1 is MNHEY and CDR2 is SVGAGI. The CDR3 contains 14 residues. The germline V and J ends were trimmed by 6 bases and 3 bases, with 14 bases remaining between them. In nucleotides, the CDR3 is TGTGCCAGCAGCCCGTCTGGGGGCCACTATGGCTACACCTTC. Amino acids: CASSPSGGHYGYTF.

The chain has TRBV7-2 and TRBJ2-3, with TRBD2 identical over 8 bases. Germline CDR1 is SGHTA and CDR2 is FQGNSA. V gave up 5 bases and J gave up 2 bases; unmatched junction bases: 12. CDR3 length: 17 amino acids. In DNA, the CDR3 is TGTGCCAGCAGCCCCCGCAGGGCCGGGGGGGCCACAGATACGCAGTATTTT. Its translation is CASSPRRAGGATDTQYF.

V gene TRBV4-1 combines with J gene TRBJ2-4; tentatively, D is TRBD2 (5 bases). This CDR3 region has 16 residues. Germline CDR1 MGHRA, CDR2 YSYEKL. The V gene lost 0 bases and the J gene lost 6 bases, with 15 bases spanning the gap. CDR3 nucleotides: TGCGCCAGCAGCCAAGAGACTACCCGAGTCCCAAACATTCAGTACTTC. Translation: CASSQETTRVPNIQYF.

This sequence joins TRBV18 and TRBJ2-6; D might be TRBD1 (5 bases). CDR1 is KGHSH and CDR2 is LQKENI in the germline V gene. With 3 bases removed from V and 0 bases from J, the gap between germline ends came to 9 bases. The CDR3 is made up of 16 amino acids. The CDR3 here is CASSPDILSGANVLTF. As DNA, the CDR3 is TGTGCCAGCTCACCGGACATTCTCTCTGGGGCCAACGTCCTGACTTTC.

The rearrangement links TRBV5-6 to TRBJ1-2; no firm D call. The V end was cut by 1 base, the J end by 2 bases, with 15 bases between. The CDR3 spans 16 residues. Germline-derived CDR1 and CDR2 are SGHDT and YYEEEE. The CDR3 loop is CASSLFKHGSNYGYTF. In DNA form, the CDR3 reads TGTGCCAGCAGCTTGTTTAAACACGGGTCGAACTATGGCTACACCTTC.

Comments on this clone: A junction boundary mismatches the germline segment, possibly from a read error. The chain has TRBV7-7 and TRBJ2-5; a possible D gene is TRBD2 (7 bases). Germline CDR1 and CDR2: SSHAT and FNYEAQ (reference sequence). This CDR3 is 15 amino acids long. In nucleotides, the CDR3 is TGTGCTAGCAGCTTAGGCCGGGGGGCATGGGAGACCCAGTACTTC. Its translation is CASSLGRGAWETQYF.

This clone came up a few times. V usage is TRBV4-2 and J usage is TRBJ1-1, with D perhaps matching TRBD1 (6 bases). Germline CDR1 and CDR2: LGHNA and YNFKEQ. CDR3 length: 14 amino acids. Between the trimmed V and J ends, which lost 5 bases and 0 bases, there was a span of 10 bases. In DNA form, the CDR3 reads TGTGCCAGCAGCTCCCGGACAGTGAACACTGAAGCTTTCTTT. Protein product: CASSSRTVNTEAFF.

The J gene is TRBJ2-1, the V gene TRBV28, with TRBD2 matching over 9 bases. Germline V lookup: CDR1 MDHEN, CDR2 SYDVKM. The CDR3 runs 14 residues. With 11 bases clipped from V and 3 bases from J, the junction kept 8 bases outside the gene matches. CDR3 sequence (DNA): TGTGCCTCACGGGCGGGGGGGATCTACAATGAGCAGTTCTTC. Its translation is CASRAGGIYNEQFF.